One sample yielded the 9 T cell receptor beta chains listed below, sequenced in a study of PD-1 blockade in classical Hodgkin lymphoma. Sample time point: cycle 4 day 1 (C4D1), after more than five weeks of nivolumab. Relapse after autologous stem cell transplantation occurred in every patient, and brentuximab vedotin exposure varied. Magnetic depletion of unwanted cells isolated CD4+ T cells from thawed PBMCs. This table comes from immunoSEQ multiplex PCR, and its TCRdb copy is limited to in-frame clones, with some not included. The sample gives approximately 31,000 clones, about 80% of which show up once; 0.65% to 0.95% is in the top ten. The source material was CD4+ T cells from blood, sampled before the fourth cycle of nivolumab. These receptors were obtained from a human donor with classical Hodgkin lymphoma.

About this clone: Other DNA sequences in this specimen translate into the identical CDR3. This chain links TRBV27 with TRBJ2-7, with TRBD1 as a possible D gene (6 bases). V dropped 5 bases and J dropped 6 bases, with 14 bases sitting between them. In germline, CDR1 is MNHEY, CDR2 SMNVEV (reference sequence). The CDR3 is 13 residues long. As DNA, the CDR3 is TGTGCCAGCAGTCCCGTGGACAGACCCGAGCAGTACTTC. Translating it yields CASSPVDRPEQYF.

The V call is TRBV29-1, the J call TRBJ2-5; 9 bases agree with TRBD1. The CDR3 has 13 amino acids. Unmatched junction bases numbered 7, after V lost 7 bases and J lost 4 bases. Germline V lookup: CDR1 SQVTM, CDR2 ANQGSEA. In nucleotides, the CDR3 is TGCAGCGCAACACGGACAGGGGTAGAGACCCAGTACTTC. Protein: CSATRTGVETQYF.

CDR3 in amino acids: CASSLWGNEQFF. CDR3 nucleotide sequence: TGTGCCAGCAGCTTATGGGGAAACGAGCAGTTCTTC. The genes are TRBV11-3 and TRBJ2-1; no clear D gene. The germline V gene has CDR1 SGHNT and CDR2 YENEEA. The V end lost 2 bases, the J end lost 10 bases, and 9 bases lay between the germline ends. This CDR3 is built from 12 residues.

Written as DNA, the CDR3 is TGTGCCAGCAGACTAGCGGTTACAGATACGCAGTATTTT. The encoded protein is CASRLAVTDTQYF. This sequence joins TRBV7-2 and TRBJ2-3, with TRBD2 matching over 8 bases. The CDR3 has 13 residues. From germline, CDR1 is SGHTA and CDR2 FQGNSA. Losses at the gene ends were 6 bases for V and 3 bases for J; bases not matched to a gene: 2.

In this sample, this clone turned up a few times. The CDR3 here is CASRPDQPQHF. The CDR3, as DNA: TGTGCCAGCAGACCGGATCAGCCCCAGCATTTT. This sequence joins TRBV11-3 and TRBJ1-5, with no clear D. The CDR3 runs 11 residues. CDR1 SGHNT and CDR2 YENEEA come from the germline V gene. V was pared by 6 bases and J by 5 bases, with 5 bases between.

The chain is built from TRBV11-2 and TRBJ1-2; 7 bases are a match to TRBD1. The CDR3 is 17 residues long. Trimming took 2 bases from V and 3 from J; bases not matched to a gene: 12. CDR1 and CDR2 (germline): SGHAT, FQNNGV. CDR3 sequence: CASSLYYGVGGDYGYTF. Written as DNA, the CDR3 is TGTGCCAGCAGCTTATATTACGGTGTAGGGGGCGACTATGGCTACACCTTC.

V is TRBV18 and J is TRBJ1-2; D gene unclear. Germline values: CDR1 KGHSH, CDR2 LQKENI. Between the trimmed V and J ends, which lost 2 bases and 3 bases, there was a span of 4 bases. The CDR3 runs 12 residues. DNA of the CDR3: TGTGCCAGCTCACCAGTCGACTATGGCTACACCTTC. Translation gives CASSPVDYGYTF.

The chain is built from TRBV6-1 and TRBJ2-1; 11 nucleotides align to TRBD1. Germline loops: CDR1 MNHNS, CDR2 SASEGT. The CDR3 extends over 14 amino acids. V trimming: 7 bases; J trimming: 7 bases; junction bases outside the gene matches: 6. CDR3 amino acids: CASIPDRGRNEQFF. For the CDR3, the DNA is TGTGCCAGCATTCCGGACAGGGGGCGGAATGAGCAGTTCTTC.

This chain uses TRBV6-1 with TRBJ2-7, with D unresolved. V was clipped by 6 bases and J by 6 bases, with 9 bases between them. Germline V CDR1 and CDR2: MNHNS, SASEGT. This CDR3 region has 11 residues. CDR3 sequence (DNA): TGTGCCAGCAGGGAGATGATCGAGCAGTACTTC. As protein: CASREMIEQYF.